These 27 T cell receptor beta chains originate from one sample sequenced in a study of T-cell memory formation after mild COVID-19 (dated by TCRdb to the early 2020s). Library preparation employed 5' RACE. Sequencing used an Illumina NovaSeq 6000. Using fastp trimming at Q25 and MiXCR clonotype assembly, TCRdb reanalyzed the public sequencing data and kept in-frame beta chains. Records with the same CDR3 protein are collapsed into one entry carrying the most frequent genes and DNA. This sample comprises 550,000 to 600,000 distinct CDR3 sequences, about 22% of them detected only once. The biggest ten clones account for approximately 8.4% of the sample. The sequenced sample consisted of PBMCs or a T cell subset sorted from them (not recorded which). The receptors stem from an adult woman who had mild COVID-19 (a few samples of this study predate the infection). The sample titles of this study are shuffled in the database, so cell type and time point are left out; the donor was told from shared clones.

This clonotype appeared a few times. The V gene is TRBV11-3, the J gene TRBJ2-2; D may correspond to TRBD1 or TRBD2 (5 bases each). The CDR3 is 15 amino acids. Germline values: CDR1 SGHNT, CDR2 YENEEA. Trimming cost V 5 bases and J 0 bases, with 10 bases left between them. The CDR3 bases are TGTGCCAGCAGCGACCGGGACGCGAACACCGGGGAGCTGTTTTTT. Its translation is CASSDRDANTGELFF. The whole variable domain, filled in from reference TRBV11-3 and TRBJ2-2, reads EAGVVQSPRYKIIEKKQPVAFWCNPISGHNTLYWYLQNLGQGPELLIRYENEEAVDDSQLPKDRFSAERLKGVDSTLKIQPAELGDSAVYLCASSDRDANTGELFFGEGSRLTVL.

CDR3 in amino acids: CASSWTSPSYEQYF. The CDR3 nucleotides are TGTGCCAGCAGCTGGACTAGCCCAAGCTACGAGCAGTACTTC. This chain links TRBV7-9 with TRBJ2-7; 8 bases are shared with TRBD2. There are 14 residues in the CDR3. Germline V gives CDR1 SEHNR, CDR2 FQNEAQ (reference sequence). Trimming removed 4 bases from V and 3 bases from J; junction bases left unmatched: 5.

This clonotype showed up just a few times. The chain joins TRBV27 to TRBJ1-5, with 9 bases aligning to TRBD1. The CDR3 has 18 residues. CDR1 MNHEY and CDR2 SMNVEV come from the germline V gene (reference sequence). Trimming cost V 5 bases and J 2 bases; bases outside gene matches: 13. This CDR3 reads CASSGDPGQGRGNQPQHF. In DNA form, the CDR3 reads TGTGCCAGCAGTGGAGACCCGGGACAGGGTAGAGGCAATCAGCCCCAGCATTTT.

The genes are TRBV5-1 and TRBJ1-6; TRBD1 is a possible D gene (5 bases). The V gene's germline CDR1 is SGHRS and CDR2 YFSETQ. This CDR3 region has 13 residues. V was pared by 0 bases and J by 7 bases, with 5 bases between. The CDR3 region has the DNA TGCGCCAGCAGCTTGGAGGGGAATTCACCCCTCCACTTT. The encoded protein is CASSLEGNSPLHF.

V is TRBV20-1 and J is TRBJ2-5; possible D gene TRBD2, 6 bases. The ends were cut back, 5 bases at V and 2 bases at J, with 18 bases in the middle. CDR3 length equals 15 residues. CDR1 is DFQATT, CDR2 SNEGSKA, per germline (reference sequence). The CDR3 spells CSALPVGTGQETQYF. The DNA for the CDR3 is TGCAGTGCTCTCCCCGTCGGGACTGGGCAAGAGACCCAGTACTTC.

This clonotype occurred a few times. The chain has TRBV29-1 and TRBJ1-2; D not certain. CDR3 length equals 11 residues. With 6 bases removed from V and 6 bases from J, the gap between germline ends came to 11 bases. Germline V gene sequence: CDR1 SQVTM, CDR2 ANQGSEA. The CDR3 DNA follows: TGCAGCGTCTTCTTTGGCGATGGCTACACCTTC. Protein: CSVFFGDGYTF.

This clonotype has only a few counts. The J gene is TRBJ2-3, the V gene TRBV20-1, with a possible D match to TRBD2 (6 bases). The germline V gene has CDR1 DFQATT and CDR2 SNEGSKA (reference sequence). Trimming left V 6 bases short and J 4 bases short, with 17 bases between. This CDR3 region has 14 residues. The CDR3 region is CSAPILRGADTQYF. In DNA form, the CDR3 reads TGCAGTGCACCGATTTTGCGGGGAGCAGATACGCAGTATTTT.

The chain recombines TRBV7-9 with TRBJ2-5, with TRBD1 identical over 7 bases. Germline V gene sequence: CDR1 SEHNR, CDR2 FQNEAQ (reference sequence). J lost 4 bases, V lost 6 bases, and 5 bases had no gene match. The CDR3 loop spans 13 amino acids. CDR3 residues: CASRTGRSETQYF. The CDR3 nucleotides read TGTGCCAGCAGGACAGGGCGATCAGAGACCCAGTACTTC.

This clonotype was detected a few times. The V and J genes are TRBV20-1 and TRBJ2-1; perhaps TRBD1 as D (5 bases). This CDR3 is built from 14 residues. Germline lookup yields CDR1 DFQATT and CDR2 SNEGSKA (reference sequence). V lost 8 bases and J 5 bases, leaving 19 bases between the germline ends. CDR3 protein: CSTHPHRHHNEQFF. In DNA form, the CDR3 reads TGCAGTACCCACCCCCACAGGCACCACAATGAGCAGTTCTTC.

This clonotype showed up just a few times. The J gene is TRBJ2-1, the V gene TRBV28, with D unclear. Trimming left V 2 bases short and J 8 bases short, with 4 bases between. There are 11 residues in the CDR3. CDR1 and CDR2 from the germline V gene are MDHEN and SYDVKM. CDR3 sequence: CASSLAHEQFF. CDR3 DNA: TGTGCCAGCAGTTTAGCCCATGAGCAGTTCTTC.

This clonotype has a handful of counts. The chain couples TRBV12-3 or TRBV12-4 to TRBJ2-1; D is unresolved. The CDR3 consists of 11 residues. The V end lost 6 bases, the J end lost 10 bases, and 10 bases lay between the germline ends. CDR3 DNA: TGTGCCAGCAGCAACACATGGGAGCAGTTCTTC. Translating gives CASSNTWEQFF.

The V call is TRBV6-1, the J call TRBJ1-1, with 9 bases that match TRBD1. CDR3 length equals 12 residues. From germline, CDR1 is MNHNS and CDR2 SASEGT. J lost 10 bases, V lost 3 bases, and 3 bases had no gene match. This CDR3 reads CASSDMGQGAFF. Written as DNA, the CDR3 is TGTGCCAGCAGTGACATGGGACAGGGAGCTTTCTTT.

In its sample, this clonotype was seen a few times. This rearrangement joins TRBV11-2 to TRBJ1-2, with 7 bases aligning to TRBD1. V was pared by 4 bases and J by 4 bases, with 12 bases of the junction left unmatched. The CDR3 loop spans 16 amino acids. Germline V gives CDR1 SGHAT, CDR2 FQNNGV. The CDR3 protein is CASSSGGGRSRYGYTF. CDR3 sequence (DNA): TGTGCCAGCAGCTCAGGAGGGGGCCGTTCGCGCTATGGCTACACCTTC.

This clonotype turned up a few times. The chain employs TRBV12-3 or TRBV12-4 and TRBJ2-1, with a weak D call TRBD1 (5 bases). Trimming took off 3 bases at V and 6 bases at J, with 12 bases between the two ends. CDR3 size: 14 residues. As DNA, the CDR3 is TGTGCCAGCAGTTTGGCAGGGATCGGCAATGAGCAGTTCTTC. It yields the protein CASSLAGIGNEQFF.

A few counts support this clonotype. The V call is TRBV7-9, the J call TRBJ2-3; D is ambiguous. Germline V CDR1 and CDR2: SEHNR, FQNEAQ (reference sequence). Trimming took 3 bases from V and 5 from J, leaving 6 bases between them. CDR3 size: 12 residues. The DNA for the CDR3 is TGTGCCAGCAGCTTTGAGGTAGATACGCAGTATTTT. Its protein is CASSFEVDTQYF.

The chain couples TRBV6-2 or TRBV6-3 to TRBJ2-7, with D unclear. This CDR3 has 11 residues. CDR1 is MNHEY, CDR2 SVGEGT, per germline. V gave up 4 bases and J gave up 7 bases, with 8 bases separating them. This CDR3 is CASSFLAEQYF. The CDR3 nucleotides read TGTGCCAGCAGTTTTCTGGCTGAGCAGTACTTC.

V usage is TRBV20-1 and J usage is TRBJ2-3, with TRBD2 identical over 8 bases. The CDR3 is made up of 15 amino acids. Germline V lookup: CDR1 DFQATT, CDR2 SNEGSKA (reference sequence). V lost 0 bases and J lost 0; bases outside the gene matches: 2. The CDR3 spells CSARDSGTSTDTQYF. The CDR3 DNA reads as TGCAGTGCTAGAGATAGCGGGACTAGCACAGATACGCAGTATTTT.

This clonotype has ten or more counts. This chain links TRBV7-2 with TRBJ2-7; TRBD2 agrees at 10 bases. Trimming took 1 base from V and 2 from J; bases not matched to a gene: 5. This CDR3 is built from 16 residues. Germline V lookup: CDR1 SGHTA, CDR2 FQGNSA. The CDR3 loop is CASSLVASGSPYEQYF. The CDR3 region has the DNA TGTGCCAGCAGCTTAGTGGCTAGCGGGAGCCCCTACGAGCAGTACTTC.

This clonotype was recorded a few times. The CDR3 DNA sequence: TGCGCCAGCAGCTTAGGACAGGGAGATAGTCAGCCCCAGCATTTT. Amino acids: CASSLGQGDSQPQHF. The chain employs TRBV5-1 and TRBJ1-5; 8 bases fit TRBD1. The germline V gene has CDR1 SGHRS and CDR2 YFSETQ. This CDR3 spans 15 amino acids. The V gene end was trimmed by 2 bases and the J gene end by 6 bases; junction bases not matched to a gene: 7.

In this sample, this clonotype turned up a few times. The genes are TRBV5-1 and TRBJ1-1; 9 nucleotides align to TRBD1. This CDR3 spans 14 amino acids. Per the germline V gene, CDR1 is SGHRS and CDR2 is YFSETQ. V trimming: 4 bases; J trimming: 1 base; junction bases outside the gene matches: 2. The CDR3 loop reads CASSTDRGNTEAFF. CDR3 in DNA: TGCGCCAGCAGCACGGACAGGGGGAACACTGAAGCTTTCTTT.

V is TRBV3-1 and J is TRBJ1-1; D is perhaps TRBD1 (6 bases). Germline loops: CDR1 LGHDT, CDR2 YNNKEL (reference sequence). This CDR3 comprises 13 residues. Between the trimmed V and J ends, which lost 5 bases and 8 bases, there was a span of 15 bases. The CDR3 sequence: CASSTPGHLEAFF. Here the CDR3 DNA reads TGTGCCAGCAGCACCCCGGGACACCTAGAAGCTTTCTTT. Combining the CDR3 with reference TRBV3-1 and TRBJ1-1 gives the whole variable domain DTAVSQTPKYLVTQMGNDKSIKCEQNLGHDTMYWYKQDSKKFLKIMFSYNNKELIINETVPNRFSPKSPDKAHLNLHINSLELGDSAVYFCASSTPGHLEAFFGQGTRLTVV.

This clonotype was seen ten or more times. The rearrangement links TRBV2 to TRBJ1-5; D call uncertain. Looked up from germline, CDR1 is SNHLY and CDR2 is FYNNEI. The germline V and J ends were trimmed by 2 bases and 3 bases, with 14 bases remaining between them. The CDR3 runs to 16 residues. For the CDR3, the DNA is TGTGCCAGCAGTGAATTTGGGATAGGGTACAATCAGCCCCAGCATTTT. Amino acids: CASSEFGIGYNQPQHF. Full variable domain (remainder filled in from reference TRBV2 and TRBJ1-5): EPEVTQTPSHQVTQMGQEVILRCVPISNHLYFYWYRQILGQKVEFLVSFYNNEISEKSEIFDDQFSVERPDGSNFTLKIRSTKLEDSAMYFCASSEFGIGYNQPQHFGDGTRLSIL.

The rearrangement uses TRBV6-2 or TRBV6-3 and TRBJ1-5, with D perhaps matching TRBD1 (5 bases). Trimming pared 2 bases from V and 5 bases from J, leaving 16 bases between. The length of the CDR3 is 16 residues. Germline V gene lookup returns CDR1 MNHEY and CDR2 SVGEGT. The CDR3 DNA reads TGTGCCAGCAGTTACCCTCTCCGGGACCCTTATCAGCCCCAGCATTTT. Its protein is CASSYPLRDPYQPQHF.

The sample holds a few counts of this clonotype. V and J are TRBV5-1 and TRBJ1-1; the D is unclear. The CDR3 sequence is 14 residues long. Germline CDR1 is SGHRS and CDR2 is YFSETQ. Trimming cost V 7 bases and J 3 bases, with 16 bases left between them. The CDR3 spells CASRWTWGDTEAFF. The CDR3 coding sequence is TGCGCCAGCCGGTGGACGTGGGGTGACACTGAAGCTTTCTTT. Full variable domain (missing parts from reference TRBV5-1 and TRBJ1-1): KAGVTQTPRYLIKTRGQQVTLSCSPISGHRSVSWYQQTPGQGLQFLFEYFSETQRNKGNFPGRFSGRQFSNSRSEMNVSTLELGDSALYLCASRWTWGDTEAFFGQGTRLTVV.

This clonotype was observed a handful of times. The chain uses TRBV6-5 and TRBJ2-7, with TRBD2 as a possible D gene (5 bases). V lost 5 bases, J lost 2 bases, and 10 bases lay in between. The germline gives CDR1 MNHEY, CDR2 SVGAGI. This CDR3 has 13 amino acids. CDR3 sequence: CASSLSVTYEQYF. The DNA of the CDR3 is TGTGCCAGCAGTCTTAGCGTTACCTACGAGCAGTACTTC.

The sample holds a few counts of this clonotype. CDR3 DNA sequence: TGTGCCAGCAGTGAGGGGCCTTTGACAGGGAAAGCCTACGAGCAGTACTTC. Translation gives CASSEGPLTGKAYEQYF. The gene calls are TRBV2 and TRBJ2-7, with 7 bases aligning to TRBD1. The V gene end was trimmed by 3 bases and the J gene end by 2 bases; junction bases not matched to a gene: 13. This CDR3 is built from 17 residues. Per germline, CDR1 SNHLY and CDR2 FYNNEI. The whole variable domain, filled in from reference TRBV2 and TRBJ2-7, reads EPEVTQTPSHQVTQMGQEVILRCVPISNHLYFYWYRQILGQKVEFLVSFYNNEISEKSEIFDDQFSVERPDGSNFTLKIRSTKLEDSAMYFCASSEGPLTGKAYEQYFGPGTRLTVT.

A few counts support this clonotype. The rearrangement links TRBV23-1 to TRBJ2-3, with TRBD2 matching 8 bases. TRBV23-1 is identified as an open reading frame with a role that is uncertain. Trimming removed 2 bases from V and 6 bases from J; junction bases left unmatched: 19. This CDR3 region has 19 residues. The CDR3 region is CASSQPPKSGRGIKDTQYF. The CDR3 DNA reads as TGCGCCAGCAGTCAACCACCCAAGAGCGGGAGAGGTATTAAGGATACGCAGTATTTT.